This T cell receptor (beta chain) was obtained from a study of neurological immune-mediated disorders (dated by TCRdb to the late 2010s). Context from the whole study: Peripheral blood TCR-beta repertoires from HTLV-I-associated myelopathy (HAM/TSP) patients, multiple sclerosis patients and healthy controls were compared by UMI-based sequencing. The approximately 110 TCR-beta libraries included longitudinal samples, technical triplicates and paired sorted CD4+ and CD8+ T-cell subsets alongside PBMC samples. The cohort comprised 68 subjects: about 15 HAM/TSP patients, approximately 34 multiple sclerosis patients and 20 or so healthy controls. The research as a whole found: TCR clonal expansion was highest in HAM/TSP patients and lowest in MS patients, with MS patients falling below even healthy controls. Across subjects, expanded clones never shared an identical CDR3 amino acid sequence, which suggests that the TCR-beta repertoires in every group were private.

The cysteine opens and the phenylalanine closes a CDR3 of 15 amino acids. Only the CDR3 region is kept as DNA, spanning 45 bases read in frame from base 1. V is trimmed back by 5 bases and J by 1 base, and the junction contains 3 bases that no gene match accounts for. CDR1 SGHVS and CDR2 FNYEAQ were looked up in the germline V gene. This clonotype has a count of ten or more. Its antigen has not been determined. Per-nucleotide qualities are absent, and no much larger clonotype sits a single base away. cDNA was synthesized by template-switch 5'RACE using a primer carrying a 10-nucleotide random unique molecular identifier by which each TCR transcript was tagged. Each sequencing run produced over 160 million TCR-beta sequences covering 15-18 subjects. The RNeasy kit was used for extraction of total RNA. The KAPA Real-time Library Amplification kit was used to amplify TCR-beta VDJ regions with primers targeting the TCR constant region and the 5'RACE anchor. Sample indexes and Illumina adaptors were added in a first PCR, and a second PCR then increased library yield. After purification with Ampure beads, the TCR product of roughly 650 bp was size-selected on a 2% E-gel SizeSelection system. Library quality was checked on a Bioanalyzer, concentration was measured with Qubit, and libraries were quantified with the Kapa Library Quantification kit before pooling. Libraries were sequenced paired-end 2 x 150 bp on an Illumina HiSeq 2500. To increase sequence diversity, about 24-32% phiX was spiked into each library pool. Under the source paper's analysis protocol: The quality-filtered reads were processed with the UMI-based MiGEC pipeline, whose error correction step removed more than 80% of the raw TCR sequences. IMGT germline references were used for aligning VDJ genes, and each clonotype was defined as a unique CDR3 amino acid sequence together with its V-J genes. Clonal expansion, Shannon diversity, and CDR3 relatedness (CalcPairwiseDistances, ClusterSamples) were evaluated with VDJtools, and phylogenetic trees were built with CLCbio workbench. A clone was classed as expanded if it had 8 or more unique UMIs, a cutoff based on coefficient-of-variation modelling across technical triplicates. TCRdb reworked the public reads: Q25 trimming with fastp, MiXCR clone assembly, productive beta chains retained. Rows with a matching CDR3 protein are joined into one entry that keeps the most common DNA and genes. The V and J calls and clone size are TCRdb's, not the authors'. The sample contains 25,000 to 30,000 distinct CDR3 sequences, approximately 24% of them found a single time. Clones ranked in the top ten supply approximately 30% of the sample.

Sorted-subset TCR libraries were prepared from around 1 million sorted CD4+ or CD8+ T cells. PBMCs were separated from peripheral blood using Ficoll-Hypaque density gradient centrifugation and then cryopreserved in liquid nitrogen. The study also sequenced paired sorted CD4+ and CD8+ subsets from healthy controls, HAM/TSP patients and MS patients. This receptor chain uses TRBV7-6 and TRBJ2-5; TRBD2 matches 11 bases in the middle. The sequence was collected from a man over 45 with HTLV-1-associated myelopathy (HAM/TSP). Sequencing used CD4+ T cells from blood. In nucleotides, the sequence is TGTGCCAGCAGCCCTAGCGGGGGGCGCCAAGAGACCCAGTACTTC. Translated, it gives CASSPSGGRQETQYF.